This T cell receptor (beta chain) was observed in a study of sequential checkpoint blockade in melanoma. At the level of the study: Maintenance nivolumab came after either treatment sequence.

The CDR3 length is 14 residues. Germline V gene data show CDR1 as MNHNS and CDR2 as SASEGT. V lost 5 bases to trimming and J lost 0 bases, with 9 bases between them. As to treatment: randomized to nivolumab then ipilimumab (arm A) or the reverse (arm B). Live CD3+CD8+ CD19− CD56− cells were sorted from PBMCs. This clone was counted between two and nine times. Libraries were prepared by immunoSEQ multiplex PCR; TCRdb keeps only in-frame clonotypes and omits some of them. The sample gives approximately 15,000 clones, approximately 70% of which show up once; about an eighth is in the top ten. The J gene is TRBJ2-3, the V gene TRBV6-1, with a possible D match to TRBD1 (5 bases). The sample here was CD8+ T cells sorted from blood (inferred from file names), taken from a patient given nivolumab and ipilimumab in sequence. The receptor was derived from a human donor with melanoma. The DNA of the CDR3 is TGTGCCAGCAGTTTGCGGACAAGCACAGATACGCAGTATTTT. Its translation: CASSLRTSTDTQYF.